The 23 T cell receptor beta chains presented below share a single source sample, sequenced in a study of OX40 agonist ivuxolimab in advanced cancers. Repertoires were generated with immunoSEQ multiplex PCR, while TCRdb's copy carries only in-frame clones and drops some. The repertoire holds 70,000 to 80,000 clones, with 80% to 90% as singletons. The source was CD4+ or CD8+ T cells sorted from blood, collected in a trial of the OX40 agonist ivuxolimab. These receptors all come from an adult with an advanced solid tumor such as melanoma, head and neck, liver or kidney cancer.

The genes are TRBV7-2 and TRBJ2-1; D unclear. Germline lookup yields CDR1 SGHTA and CDR2 FQGNSA. Trimming shortened V by 3 bases and J by 6 bases, and 9 bases separated the two germline ends. This CDR3 comprises 13 residues. DNA for the CDR3: TGTGCCAGCAGCTTTCAAAGAGGCAATGAGCAGTTCTTC. Its protein product is CASSFQRGNEQFF.

The gene calls are TRBV28 and TRBJ1-2, with 7 bases identical to TRBD1. V dropped 4 bases and J dropped 8; count of bases not matched to a gene: 10. CDR1 is MDHEN, CDR2 SYDVKM, per germline. This CDR3 contains 14 residues. The CDR3 nucleotides are TGTGCCAGCAGTTCGTACCTCGGACAGGAGGGCTACACCTTC. It specifies CASSSYLGQEGYTF.

V usage is TRBV5-5 and J usage is TRBJ2-3, with 8 bases matching TRBD1. The CDR3 consists of 15 residues. The J segment lost 6 bases and the V segment lost 4 bases, leaving 10 bases of the junction unmatched. Germline CDR1 is SGHKS and CDR2 is YYEKEE (reference sequence). The CDR3: CASSPGTGMADTQYF. For the CDR3, the DNA is TGTGCCAGCAGCCCCGGGACAGGAATGGCTGATACGCAGTATTTT.

The rearrangement uses TRBV6-5 and TRBJ1-5; D not certain. The CDR3 contains 14 residues. V was pared by 0 bases and J by 7 bases, with 10 bases between. Per germline, CDR1 MNHEY and CDR2 SVGAGI. In nucleotides, the CDR3 is TGTGCCAGCAGTTACTCTTTACCCCCGCAGCCCCAGCATTTT. Amino acids: CASSYSLPPQPQHF.

The V gene is TRBV6-1, the J gene TRBJ1-1; D not certain. The V gene's germline CDR1 is MNHNS and CDR2 SASEGT. The V end was cut by 6 bases, the J end by 2 bases, with 10 bases between. CDR3 length: 13 amino acids. CDR3 residues: CASSSPVNTEAFF. DNA of the CDR3: TGTGCCAGCAGCTCCCCGGTAAACACTGAAGCTTTCTTT.

This clone was found a few times. The genes are TRBV28 and TRBJ2-3; no definite D call. The CDR3 spans 13 residues. Trimming took off 8 bases at V and 1 base at J, with 10 bases between the two ends. Germline loops: CDR1 MDHEN, CDR2 SYDVKM. CDR3 in DNA: TGTGCCAGCTGCCTTCTTCGCACAGATACGCAGTATTTT. Protein product: CASCLLRTDTQYF. The full variable domain, in which reference TRBV28 and TRBJ2-3 provide the parts outside the CDR3, is DVKVTQSSRYLVKRTGEKVFLECVQDMDHENMFWYRQDPGLGLRLIYFSYDVKMKEKGDIPEGYSVSREKKERFSLILESASTNQTSMYLCASCLLRTDTQYFGPGTRLTVL.

The genes are TRBV6-5 and TRBJ2-3; D uncertain. Per germline, CDR1 MNHEY and CDR2 SVGAGI. The CDR3 consists of 15 residues. CDR3 amino acids: CGPCGERLLTDTQYF. CDR3 nucleotide sequence: TGTGGACCCTGTGGGGAACGTCTGCTCACAGATACGCAGTATTTT.

The chain joins TRBV5-6 to TRBJ2-5, with TRBD2 identical over 7 bases. Germline V gene data show CDR1 as SGHDT and CDR2 as YYEEEE. V dropped 0 bases and J dropped 4; count of bases not matched to a gene: 3. The CDR3 contains 14 residues. CDR3 loop: CASSLAGGGETQYF. The CDR3 nucleotides are TGTGCCAGCAGCTTGGCGGGGGGTGGAGAGACCCAGTACTTC.

The chain uses TRBV2 and TRBJ2-5; no firm D call. V was shortened by 8 bases and J by 5 bases, with 21 bases between the two germline ends. This CDR3 is built from 15 residues. CDR1 and CDR2 from the germline V gene are SNHLY and FYNNEI. In DNA form, the CDR3 reads TGTGCCAGCGGATCGTGGGGTAGCCCAATGGAGACCCAGTACTTC. This sequence encodes CASGSWGSPMETQYF.

The count of this clone is one. The gene calls are TRBV27 and TRBJ2-7, with TRBD1 matching over 7 bases. The CDR3 length is 14 residues. The V segment lost 2 bases and the J segment 11 bases; nucleotides outside the gene matches: 12. Germline CDR1 MNHEY, CDR2 SMNVEV (reference sequence). The CDR3, as DNA: TGTGCCAGCAGTTTAGCGGGCACAACAGGGGTTGAGTACTTC. Encoded protein: CASSLAGTTGVEYF.

The V gene is TRBV7-2, the J gene TRBJ1-2; 9 positions agree with TRBD1. V trimming: 5 bases; J trimming: 10 bases; junction bases outside the gene matches: 8. This CDR3 is built from 13 residues. The V gene's germline CDR1 is SGHTA and CDR2 FQGNSA. CDR3 region: CASSTSGQGLYTF. The CDR3 DNA sequence: TGTGCCAGCAGCACTTCGGGACAGGGTCTCTACACCTTC.

The V gene is TRBV7-6, the J gene TRBJ2-3, with D perhaps assigned TRBD1 or TRBD2 (5 bases each). In germline, CDR1 is SGHVS, CDR2 FNYEAQ. The CDR3 is 16 residues long. Trimming removed 0 bases at V and 2 bases at J, with 12 bases between. CDR3 amino acids: CASSLARAGSTDTQYF. The CDR3 DNA reads as TGTGCCAGCAGCTTAGCGCGGGCAGGGTCCACAGATACGCAGTATTTT.

Regarding this clone: An end of the junction does not agree with germline; a read error may underlie this. This sequence joins TRBV15 and TRBJ2-5, with 7 bases matching TRBD1. The CDR3 totals 13 residues. From germline, CDR1 is LNHNV and CDR2 YYDKDF (reference sequence). CDR3 amino acids: CATSRDSQGQSNF. As DNA, the CDR3 is TGTGCCACCAGCAGAGATAGTCAGGGACAGAGCAACTTC.

The chain uses TRBV7-6 and TRBJ2-2; 7 positions match TRBD1. The junction had 5 bases not matched to a gene; V was cut back by 5 bases and J by 2 bases. Germline CDR1 SGHVS, CDR2 FNYEAQ. The CDR3 is made up of 15 amino acids. The DNA of the CDR3 is TGTGCCAGCAGCAGGGGACAGACCAACACCGGGGAGCTGTTTTTT. This sequence encodes CASSRGQTNTGELFF.

The rearrangement uses TRBV10-3 and TRBJ1-1; D call uncertain. Deletions cut 2 bases from V and 4 bases from J, with 11 bases between. There are 14 residues in the CDR3. The V gene's germline CDR1 is ENHRY and CDR2 SYGVKD. The CDR3, as DNA: TGTGCCATCAGTGAGAGGGCCCGGGGCACTGAAGCTTTCTTT. Translation: CAISERARGTEAFF.

V is TRBV5-1 and J is TRBJ2-5; maybe TRBD2 (6 bases). CDR3 length equals 16 residues. Germline V CDR1 and CDR2: SGHRS, YFSETQ. The V and J ends lost 0 bases and 0 bases respectively, with 12 bases between them. The CDR3 sequence is CASSLGQSGYQETQYF. CDR3 sequence (DNA): TGCGCCAGCAGCTTGGGCCAGAGCGGGTACCAAGAGACCCAGTACTTC.

This clone is a singleton in its sample. The chain has TRBV10-2 and TRBJ1-1, with D possibly TRBD1 on 6 matching bases. The germline V and J ends were trimmed by 0 bases and 2 bases, with 10 bases remaining between them. The germline V gene has CDR1 WSHSY and CDR2 SAAADI. The CDR3 extends over 15 amino acids. The CDR3 region has the DNA TGCGCCAGCAGTGAGTCGAGGGGGAAAAACACTGAAGCTTTCTTT. Translated: CASSESRGKNTEAFF.

The chain carries TRBV7-2 and TRBJ2-7, with D perhaps matching TRBD2 (5 bases). Looked up from germline, CDR1 is SGHTA and CDR2 is FQGNSA. CDR3 length equals 13 residues. Trimming removed 4 bases from V and 4 bases from J, with 11 bases in between. In DNA form, the CDR3 reads TGTGCCAGCAGCTCCCCACTAGAATACGAGCAGTACTTC. Translation gives CASSSPLEYEQYF.

This chain links TRBV5-1 with TRBJ1-5, with D maybe TRBD1 (6 bases). The V gene's germline CDR1 is SGHRS and CDR2 YFSETQ. There are 13 residues in the CDR3. Trimming shortened V by 4 bases and J by 7 bases, and 12 bases separated the two germline ends. The CDR3 bases are TGCGCCAGCAGCCCGCACGGGGGCCAGCCCCAGCATTTT. Translation gives CASSPHGGQPQHF.

The chain has TRBV19 and TRBJ2-2, with TRBD2 matching 7 bases. The germline gives CDR1 LNHDA, CDR2 SQIVND (reference sequence). The CDR3 runs to 15 residues. The junction had 1 base not matched to a gene; V was cut back by 1 base and J by 2 bases. Here the CDR3 DNA reads TGTGCCAGTAGTATAGGCGGGGGAAACACCGGGGAGCTGTTTTTT. This codes for CASSIGGGNTGELFF.

The chain is built from TRBV5-1 and TRBJ2-2; 12 bases line up with TRBD2. CDR3 length equals 16 residues. V lost 4 bases and J lost 7; bases outside the gene matches: 8. Germline values: CDR1 SGHRS, CDR2 YFSETQ. Written as DNA, the CDR3 is TGCGCCAGCAGCCAAGCTAGCGGGAGGGTCAGCGGGGAGCTGTTTTTT. The encoded protein is CASSQASGRVSGELFF.

This chain joins TRBV11-3 and TRBJ2-1; D may be TRBD1 (6 bases). Germline loops: CDR1 SGHNT, CDR2 YENEEA. V lost 2 bases and J lost 13, with 15 bases in between. The CDR3 totals 13 residues. CDR3 sequence: CASSLSQGPPQFF. For the CDR3, the DNA is TGTGCCAGCAGCTTATCACAGGGACCTCCACAGTTCTTC.

The rearrangement links TRBV5-1 to TRBJ1-6; D unresolved. Trimming removed 0 bases at V and 0 bases at J, with 13 bases between. The germline gives CDR1 SGHRS, CDR2 YFSETQ. This CDR3 region has 18 residues. The CDR3 DNA sequence: TGCGCCAGCAGCTTGGGTCAGGCCACGAGCTCCTATAATTCACCCCTCCACTTT. Its translation is CASSLGQATSSYNSPLHF.